This passage covers 20 T cell receptor beta chains from one sample sequenced in a study of blood T cells in healthy people across ages. A second PCR, run for about 7 to 11 cycles, used a sample-barcoded 5' primer plus a J-beta primer mix. MiXCR, applied by TCRdb to the 5' RACE reads, yields one record per CDR3 protein. This sample has over 600,000 distinct CDR3 sequences, with about 45% found just once. The sequencing input was blood. The receptors here all came from a man older than 75 in good health.

The chain has TRBV7-2 and TRBJ2-3; D might be TRBD1 (9 bases). V lost 5 bases and J 7 bases, leaving 22 bases between the germline ends. Germline V gene lookup returns CDR1 SGHTA and CDR2 FQGNSA. The CDR3 consists of 16 residues. CDR3 in amino acids: CASSPRGGQGPYTQYF. As DNA, the CDR3 is TGTGCCAGCAGCCCCCGGGGGGGACAGGGACCGTATACGCAGTATTTT.

As regards this clonotype: The germline gene is not matched at one end of the junction; a read error may be the cause. V and J are TRBV7-3 and TRBJ2-5; D may be TRBD1 (6 bases). Germline lookup yields CDR1 SGHTA and CDR2 FQGTGA. The CDR3 is 15 residues long. This CDR3 reads CARSLGTGYQETQYF. The CDR3 nucleotides read TGTGCCCGCAGTCTTGGAACAGGGTACCAAGAGACCCAGTACTTC.

There are many counts of this clonotype. The chain has TRBV12-3 or TRBV12-4 and TRBJ2-7, with 8 bases fitting TRBD2. The CDR3 spans 15 residues. The J segment lost 0 bases and the V segment lost 5 bases, leaving 6 bases of the junction unmatched. CDR3 protein: CASSVSGTSSYEQYF. The CDR3 bases are TGTGCCAGCAGTGTTAGCGGGACGAGCTCCTACGAGCAGTACTTC.

The chain combines TRBV5-5 with TRBJ2-1, with D possibly matching TRBD1 (6 bases). Looked up from germline, CDR1 is SGHKS and CDR2 is YYEKEE (reference sequence). This CDR3 region has 16 residues. Trimming left V 4 bases short and J 0 bases short, with 14 bases between. CDR3 DNA: TGTGCCAGCAGCCCGAGGACAGCGACCTCCTACAATGAGCAGTTCTTC. Residues: CASSPRTATSYNEQFF.

This clonotype was seen more than once but under ten times. The chain is built from TRBV20-1 and TRBJ1-5, with TRBD1 identical over 7 bases. The CDR3 runs to 15 residues. V dropped 5 bases and J dropped 5; count of bases not matched to a gene: 12. Germline V lookup: CDR1 DFQATT, CDR2 SNEGSKA (reference sequence). CDR3 bases: TGCAGTGCTGGGACCAGGGGGTCCGGGGATCAGCCCCAGCATTTT. Its translation: CSAGTRGSGDQPQHF.

A few counts support this clonotype. The V and J genes are TRBV24-1 and TRBJ2-2, with unresolved D. There are 15 residues in the CDR3. Trimming shortened V by 6 bases and J by 0 bases, and 10 bases separated the two germline ends. Germline V CDR1 and CDR2: KGHDR, SFDVKD. The CDR3 DNA sequence: TGTGCCACCAGTCCAGAGTACTCGAACACCGGGGAGCTGTTTTTT. This codes for CATSPEYSNTGELFF.

This clonotype was observed a handful of times. The CDR3 is CASSLGRRPLHF. The CDR3 DNA follows: TGTGCCAGCAGTCTGGGACGCCGGCCCCTCCACTTT. J is TRBJ1-6 and V is TRBV7-2, with a tentative D call TRBD1 (5 bases). The CDR3 loop spans 12 amino acids. V shed 6 bases and J shed 13 bases, with 13 bases lying between them. Germline CDR1 and CDR2: SGHTA and FQGNSA. Complete variable domain (other parts from reference TRBV7-2 and TRBJ1-6): GAGVSQSPSNKVTEKGKDVELRCDPISGHTALYWYRQSLGQGLEFLIYFQGNSAPDKSGLPSDRFSAERTGGSVSTLTIQRTQQEDSAVYLCASSLGRRPLHFGNGTRLTVT.

The CDR3 coding sequence is TGCAGTGCCGAACCTCCTGGGCACCTTAATGAAAAACTGTTTTTT. Translating it yields CSAEPPGHLNEKLFF. V is TRBV20-1 and J is TRBJ1-4; no firm D call. Trimming pared 6 bases from V and 4 bases from J, leaving 18 bases between. Germline lookup yields CDR1 DFQATT and CDR2 SNEGSKA (reference sequence). The CDR3 has 15 residues.

This chain joins TRBV20-1 and TRBJ1-5, with no clear D. The V end was cut by 3 bases, the J end by 7 bases, with 16 bases between. This CDR3 spans 14 amino acids. In germline, CDR1 is DFQATT, CDR2 SNEGSKA (reference sequence). CDR3 sequence: CSASTGSTGQPQHF. Here the CDR3 DNA reads TGCAGTGCTAGTACGGGGAGTACCGGGCAGCCCCAGCATTTT.

In its sample, this clonotype was seen a few times. At one boundary the junction diverges from the germline segment, which might be a read error. The V call is TRBV5-1, the J call TRBJ2-2, with TRBD1 as a possible D gene (5 bases). Germline lookup yields CDR1 SGHRS and CDR2 YFSETQ. CDR3 size: 16 residues. DNA for the CDR3: TGCGCCAGCCGCTTGGCAGGACATACCAACACCGGGGAGCTGTTTTTT. Protein product: CASRLAGHTNTGELFF.

V usage is TRBV7-2 and J usage is TRBJ1-1, with 10 bases identical to TRBD1. The CDR3 has 15 amino acids. With V trimmed by 3 bases and J by 6 bases, 7 bases remained unmatched. Germline V gene sequence: CDR1 SGHTA, CDR2 FQGNSA. CDR3 residues: CASSFPTGGKAEAFF. The CDR3 region has the DNA TGTGCCAGCAGCTTCCCGACAGGGGGCAAGGCTGAAGCTTTCTTT. Together with reference TRBV7-2 and TRBJ1-1, the CDR3 gives the full variable domain: GAGVSQSPSNKVTEKGKDVELRCDPISGHTALYWYRQSLGQGLEFLIYFQGNSAPDKSGLPSDRFSAERTGGSVSTLTIQRTQQEDSAVYLCASSFPTGGKAEAFFGQGTRLTVV.

The chain carries TRBV5-1 and TRBJ2-7; the D is unclear. There are 15 residues in the CDR3. Trimming shortened V by 3 bases and J by 7 bases, and 20 bases separated the two germline ends. Germline V gene sequence: CDR1 SGHRS, CDR2 YFSETQ. The CDR3 spells CASSSRTEPNNEQYF. CDR3 nucleotide sequence: TGCGCCAGCAGCTCCCGGACGGAACCAAACAATGAGCAGTACTTC.

The chain employs TRBV18 and TRBJ2-1; 11 bases agree with TRBD2. CDR1 KGHSH and CDR2 LQKENI come from the germline V gene. Trimming at V came to 4 bases and at J to 7 bases, leaving 6 bases not matched to a gene. The CDR3 has 15 amino acids. The CDR3 DNA reads as TGTGCCAGCTCACTTACTAGCGGGAGTGATAATGAGCAGTTCTTC. This encodes CASSLTSGSDNEQFF.

This clonotype showed up just a few times. The rearrangement uses TRBV20-1 and TRBJ1-5; 10 bases are a match to TRBD1. The CDR3 is 14 residues long. V shed 2 bases, J shed 7 bases, and the junction held 5 bases outside the gene matches. The germline gives CDR1 DFQATT, CDR2 SNEGSKA (reference sequence). The CDR3 sequence: CSARPGQGLQPQHF. As DNA, the CDR3 is TGCAGTGCTAGACCGGGACAGGGGCTCCAGCCCCAGCATTTT.

The rearrangement links TRBV3-1 to TRBJ2-1; 7 bases fit TRBD2. V shed 5 bases, J shed 14 bases, and the junction held 15 bases outside the gene matches. Germline V gene data show CDR1 as LGHDT and CDR2 as YNNKEL (reference sequence). The CDR3 consists of 14 residues. The CDR3 sequence: CASSSPGRAFRKFF. The DNA for the CDR3 is TGTGCCAGCAGCTCACCGGGGAGGGCCTTCCGAAAGTTCTTC.

The chain joins TRBV29-1 to TRBJ1-4; no firm D call. The CDR3 runs 13 residues. Trimming left V 1 base short and J 7 bases short, with 10 bases between. Germline CDR1 is SQVTM and CDR2 is ANQGSEA. CDR3 coding DNA: TGCAGCGTTGAAGGGTCTTCGCGTGAAAAACTGTTTTTT. Translated, it gives CSVEGSSREKLFF.

The chain links TRBV28 to TRBJ2-7; D not resolved. Germline CDR1 is MDHEN and CDR2 is SYDVKM. V lost 7 bases and J 0 bases, leaving 13 bases between the germline ends. The CDR3 runs to 14 residues. The CDR3 here is CASNPAHSSYEQYF. The CDR3 bases are TGTGCCAGCAATCCCGCCCATAGCTCCTACGAGCAGTACTTC.

The gene calls are TRBV5-1 and TRBJ2-5; weak D call: TRBD1 (5 bases). The V gene lost 7 bases and the J gene lost 5 bases, with 21 bases spanning the gap. CDR3 length equals 15 residues. Germline loops: CDR1 SGHRS, CDR2 YFSETQ. The chain's CDR3 is CASGSAAGIRETQYF. The CDR3 bases are TGCGCCAGCGGCTCCGCCGCAGGGATCCGGGAGACCCAGTACTTC.

The chain carries TRBV6-6 and TRBJ2-4; D could derive from TRBD1 or TRBD2 (7 bases each). Near its end, the DNA agrees better with TRBJ2-7, so the J call may be wrong. The CDR3 is 15 residues long. Germline-derived CDR1 and CDR2 are MNHNY and SVGAGI (reference sequence). The CDR3 sequence: CASSPLGEGANEQYF. As DNA, the CDR3 is TGTGCCAGCAGCCCCCTGGGGGAGGGGGCCAACGAGCAGTACTTC.

The table lists this clonotype with a count of one. A much larger clone lies a single base off, so this may be a read error. The chain's CDR3 is CASSEQGPADYEQYF. CDR3 sequence (DNA): TGTGCCAGCAGCGAGCAAGGACCAGCGGACTACGAGCAGTACTTC. J is TRBJ2-7 and V is TRBV7-2; possible D gene TRBD2, 5 bases. V shed 5 bases and J shed 3 bases, with 17 bases lying between them. The CDR3 extends over 15 amino acids. CDR1 SGHTA and CDR2 FQGNSA come from the germline V gene.